Detailed here is one T cell receptor beta chain. The data originate from a study of blood T cell repertoires in COVID-19. Profiling relied on immunoSEQ multiplex PCR, and the TCRdb table lists in-frame clones only, not all of them. The sample consists of approximately 90,000 clones, 80% of them appearing once. Input material: peripheral blood. The clonotype originates from a woman older than 75 with acute or convalescent COVID-19.

CDR3 nucleotide sequence: TGTGCCTGGAGTAAAAGGGACAGGACTAATTCACCCCTCCACTTT. Translating it yields CAWSKRDRTNSPLHF. The chain is built from TRBV30 and TRBJ1-6; the match to TRBD1 covers 8 bases. J was trimmed by 6 bases and V by 2 bases; bases with no gene match: 6. Germline CDR1 reads GTSNPN; CDR2 reads SVGIG (reference sequence). This CDR3 is built from 15 residues.